The next 7 T cell receptor beta chains were all read from a single sample in a study of T cell repertoires in cytomegalovirus infection. Each CDR3 protein is one row after TCRdb ran MiXCR on the reads. The table includes 200,000 to 300,000 distinct CDR3 sequences, approximately 8.3% detected once. Sequencing was done on a sample of PBMCs. The receptors here all came from a human donor in good health (CMV status not recorded). Some clones in this sample may be carry-over from other donors' samples.

This clonotype came up many times. The V gene is TRBV7-9, the J gene TRBJ1-1; D is unresolved. V was trimmed by 3 bases and J by 1 base, leaving 9 bases between them. This CDR3 is built from 14 residues. Germline V gives CDR1 SEHNR, CDR2 FQNEAQ (reference sequence). The CDR3 sequence is CASSFTGSNTEAFF. The CDR3 DNA follows: TGTGCCAGCAGCTTTACCGGGTCGAACACTGAAGCTTTCTTT.

There are many counts of this clonotype. The chain has TRBV7-9 and TRBJ2-7, with TRBD1 matching 9 bases. CDR3 length: 14 residues. The trim removed 3 bases at V and 7 bases at J, leaving 7 bases unmatched. Germline CDR1 is SEHNR and CDR2 is FQNEAQ (reference sequence). CDR3 nucleotides: TGTGCCAGCAGCTTCCGGGACAGGGCTTGGGAGCAGTACTTC. Its protein product is CASSFRDRAWEQYF.

The chain joins TRBV7-2 to TRBJ2-5; TRBD1 is a possible D gene (6 bases). Between the trimmed V and J ends, which lost 3 bases and 5 bases, there was a span of 10 bases. CDR1 SGHTA and CDR2 FQGNSA come from the germline V gene. The CDR3 covers 13 residues. The CDR3 region is CASSLNRAETQYF. The CDR3 DNA is TGTGCCAGCAGCTTGAACAGGGCTGAGACCCAGTACTTC.

This clonotype occurred many times. The chain uses TRBV7-2 and TRBJ2-1; 14 bases agree with TRBD2. In germline, CDR1 is SGHTA, CDR2 FQGNSA. This CDR3 is 15 amino acids long. V trimming: 4 bases; J trimming: 5 bases; junction bases outside the gene matches: 1. The CDR3 coding sequence is TGTGCCAGCAGCTCGACTAGCGGGAGGGACAATGAGCAGTTCTTC. This translates into CASSSTSGRDNEQFF. Full variable domain (outside the CDR3, taken from reference TRBV7-2 and TRBJ2-1): GAGVSQSPSNKVTEKGKDVELRCDPISGHTALYWYRQSLGQGLEFLIYFQGNSAPDKSGLPSDRFSAERTGGSVSTLTIQRTQQEDSAVYLCASSSTSGRDNEQFFGPGTRLTVL.

In this sample, this clonotype turned up many times. The chain is built from TRBV7-2 and TRBJ1-5, with no clear D. The ends were cut back, 1 base at V and 8 bases at J, with 9 bases in the middle. This CDR3 region has 13 residues. CDR1 and CDR2 (germline): SGHTA, FQGNSA. The CDR3 nucleotides read TGTGCCAGCAGCTTAGGGACCATGGAGCCCCAGCATTTT. Translation: CASSLGTMEPQHF.

This clonotype was observed many times. The rearrangement links TRBV7-2 to TRBJ1-2; 8 bases agree with TRBD1. The CDR3 is 13 residues long. Per germline, CDR1 SGHTA and CDR2 FQGNSA. Germline trimming cut 3 bases from V and 7 bases from J; bases unmatched to any gene: 4. The CDR3 loop reads CASSFGTGGGYTF. CDR3 nucleotide sequence: TGTGCCAGCAGCTTCGGGACAGGAGGTGGCTACACCTTC.

This clonotype was detected many times. The rearrangement links TRBV7-8 to TRBJ1-1, with D perhaps TRBD1 (5 bases). There are 15 residues in the CDR3. In germline, CDR1 is SGHVS, CDR2 FQNEAQ. Trimming cost V 2 bases and J 0 bases, with 10 bases left between them. The DNA of the CDR3 is TGTGCCAGCAGCTTATTCCCAGGGATGAACACTGAAGCTTTCTTT. Its translation: CASSLFPGMNTEAFF.